These 32 T cell receptor beta chains came from one sample sequenced in a study of T cells in Graves' hyperthyroidism and ophthalmopathy. Amplified regions were TCR beta CDR3 sequences from RNA transcripts. Researchers ran a first-round RT-PCR on the TCR CDR3 using the HTBI primer set. TCRdb reanalysed the multiplex PCR reads using MiXCR and keeps one entry per CDR3 protein. Here the sample spans 350,000 to 500,000 distinct CDR3 sequences, roughly 13% being singletons. Specimen: blood. These receptor sequences come from a woman under 30 with Graves' hyperthyroidism.

The rearrangement uses TRBV12-3 or TRBV12-4 and TRBJ1-1; perhaps TRBD1 as D (5 bases). This CDR3 region has 15 residues. V was cut by 6 bases and J by 0 bases, with 14 bases left in between. CDR3 DNA sequence: TGTGCCAGCAGGGGGGGGGGACGGTTGAACACTGAAGCTTTCTTT. Translated: CASRGGGRLNTEAFF.

This rearrangement joins TRBV30 to TRBJ2-3; 7 bases are a match to TRBD1. This CDR3 comprises 14 residues. V lost 2 bases to trimming and J lost 11 bases; unmatched junction nucleotides: 13. The V gene's germline CDR1 is GTSNPN and CDR2 SVGIG (reference sequence). The CDR3 nucleotides read TGTGCCTGGAGTACAGGGGTTGGAAGGAGTAAGCAGTATTTT. As protein: CAWSTGVGRSKQYF. Full variable domain (rest looked up from reference TRBV30 and TRBJ2-3): SQTIHQWPATLVQPVGSPLSLECTVEGTSNPNLYWYRQAAGRGLQLLFYSVGIGQISSEVPQNLSASRPQDRQFILSSKKLLLSDSGFYLCAWSTGVGRSKQYFGPGTRLTVL.

This clonotype was counted ten times or more. The V gene is TRBV20-1, the J gene TRBJ2-7; 9 bases match TRBD2. CDR1 DFQATT and CDR2 SNEGSKA come from the germline V gene (reference sequence). The junction had 10 bases not matched to a gene; V was cut back by 3 bases and J by 4 bases. This CDR3 is built from 15 residues. CDR3 residues: CSASRLAGGMYEQYF. CDR3 DNA sequence: TGCAGTGCTAGTCGTCTCGCGGGAGGGATGTACGAGCAGTACTTC.

This clonotype was seen repeatedly, ten times or more. The chain couples TRBV30 to TRBJ2-2, with 7 bases aligning to TRBD2. CDR1 is GTSNPN and CDR2 is SVGIG in the germline V gene (reference sequence). V lost 5 bases and J lost 2; bases outside the gene matches: 11. There are 16 residues in the CDR3. The CDR3: CAWSLLGLSNTGELFF. The CDR3 bases are TGTGCCTGGTCACTATTGGGACTATCCAACACCGGGGAGCTGTTTTTT.

This clonotype occurred many times. The CDR3 reads CASRLKSSSYNSPLHF. For the CDR3, the DNA is TGTGCCAGCAGATTAAAGAGTAGCTCCTATAATTCACCCCTCCACTTT. The chain has TRBV28 and TRBJ1-6; no clear D. Germline CDR1 MDHEN, CDR2 SYDVKM. The CDR3 runs to 16 residues. The V and J ends lost 6 bases and 0 bases respectively, with 12 bases between them. Full variable domain (rest looked up from reference TRBV28 and TRBJ1-6): DVKVTQSSRYLVKRTGEKVFLECVQDMDHENMFWYRQDPGLGLRLIYFSYDVKMKEKGDIPEGYSVSREKKERFSLILESASTNQTSMYLCASRLKSSSYNSPLHFGNGTRLTVT.

The chain employs TRBV12-3 or TRBV12-4 and TRBJ1-4; no firm D call. Trimming stripped 5 bases from V and 6 bases from J, with 16 bases between. The length of the CDR3 is 15 residues. The CDR3 DNA follows: TGTGCCAGCAGTCCCCGGCTACTCTCCGATGAAAAACTGTTTTTT. It codes for CASSPRLLSDEKLFF.

Ten or more counts support this clonotype. The chain employs TRBV6-1 and TRBJ2-5; 11 bases are a match to TRBD2. There are 16 residues in the CDR3. J gave up 0 bases and V 5 bases, and 5 bases lay outside the gene matches. Germline V gives CDR1 MNHNS, CDR2 SASEGT. The CDR3 spells CASSSLAGGYQETQYF. The CDR3 DNA reads as TGTGCCAGCAGTTCCCTAGCGGGAGGTTACCAAGAGACCCAGTACTTC.

The sample holds many counts of this clonotype. The chain recombines TRBV28 with TRBJ2-3, with TRBD2 matching over 9 bases. Germline V gene sequence: CDR1 MDHEN, CDR2 SYDVKM. The CDR3 runs to 14 residues. V shed 5 bases and J 7 bases; nucleotides not matched to a gene: 7. CDR3 sequence reads: CASSLRLAEYTQYF. CDR3 sequence (DNA): TGTGCCAGCAGTCTTCGACTAGCGGAATATACGCAGTATTTT.

This clonotype was recorded at least ten times. The chain recombines TRBV7-9 with TRBJ2-3; no clear D. The CDR3 covers 14 residues. Germline lookup yields CDR1 SEHNR and CDR2 FQNEAQ (reference sequence). Trimming stripped 5 bases from V and 4 bases from J, with 13 bases between. CDR3 residues: CASSDNSGADTQYF. Here the CDR3 DNA reads TGTGCCAGCAGCGATAATAGTGGGGCAGATACGCAGTATTTT.

This clonotype was found many times. The CDR3 nucleotides read TGTGCCAGCAGCATCCGGACAGGGGGCCATGGCTACACCTTC. It translates to CASSIRTGGHGYTF. The V gene is TRBV9, the J gene TRBJ1-2, with 11 bases identical to TRBD1. The germline CDR1 and CDR2 sequences are SGDLS and YYNGEE. This CDR3 spans 14 amino acids. Unmatched junction bases numbered 5, after V lost 4 bases and J lost 6 bases.

This clonotype was detected ten times or more. The chain joins TRBV30 to TRBJ1-1; tentatively, D is TRBD1 (6 bases). Germline V CDR1 and CDR2: GTSNPN, SVGIG (reference sequence). The CDR3 runs to 13 residues. The V end lost 0 bases, the J end lost 6 bases, and 11 bases lay between the germline ends. For the CDR3, the DNA is TGTGCCTGGAGTGTATGGGGGGCCGCTGAAGCTTTCTTT. Translation: CAWSVWGAAEAFF.

As regards this clonotype: A much larger clone is a single base away; this may be a read error. The J gene is TRBJ2-3, the V gene TRBV3-1; unclear D gene. The CDR3 extends over 13 amino acids. Germline CDR1 LGHDT, CDR2 YNNKEL (reference sequence). The CDR3 DNA is TGTGCCAGCGGCCAAGATTTAACAGATACGCAGTATTTT. Amino acid sequence: CASGQDLTDTQYF.

This clonotype was picked up a small number of times. The CDR3 bases are TGCGCCAGCAGCCAGGATCCGGGACTAGCAGTTCAAGATACGCAGTATTTT. This sequence encodes CASSQDPGLAVQDTQYF. The chain uses TRBV4-1 and TRBJ2-3; 9 positions match TRBD2. Unmatched junction bases numbered 12, after V lost 3 bases and J lost 5 bases. The V gene's germline CDR1 is MGHRA and CDR2 YSYEKL. CDR3 length equals 17 residues.

This clonotype was seen only a few times. V gene TRBV18 combines with J gene TRBJ2-7; D remains unclear. The CDR3 is 15 amino acids. The germline V gene has CDR1 KGHSH and CDR2 LQKENI. With 3 bases removed from V and 2 bases from J, the gap between germline ends came to 14 bases. CDR3 residues: CASSPPREETYEQYF. The CDR3 DNA reads as TGTGCCAGCTCACCTCCTAGGGAAGAGACCTACGAGCAGTACTTC.

This clonotype was found many times. The chain joins TRBV6-1 to TRBJ1-5; D gene unclear. This CDR3 region has 13 residues. Germline V gene sequence: CDR1 MNHNS, CDR2 SASEGT. With 3 bases removed from V and 3 bases from J, the gap between germline ends came to 6 bases. CDR3 bases: TGTGCCAGCAGTGACAGGACCAATCAGCCCCAGCATTTT. Its translation is CASSDRTNQPQHF.

This clonotype has at least ten counts. The rearrangement joins TRBV28 to TRBJ2-6, with D tentatively TRBD2 (5 bases). The CDR3 extends over 17 amino acids. Germline V lookup: CDR1 MDHEN, CDR2 SYDVKM. The germline V and J ends were trimmed by 6 bases and 0 bases, with 15 bases remaining between them. The CDR3 DNA sequence: TGTGCCAGCAGCCCTCCGGGGTGGGTCTCTGGGGCCAACGTCCTGACTTTC. It translates to CASSPPGWVSGANVLTF.

The CDR3 loop reads CSGADGNYEQYF. CDR3 DNA: TGCAGTGGGGCGGATGGGAACTACGAGCAGTACTTC. This chain connects TRBV20-1 to TRBJ2-7; D remains ambiguous. This CDR3 spans 12 amino acids. The germline V gene has CDR1 DFQATT and CDR2 SNEGSKA (reference sequence). Trimming pared 7 bases from V and 3 bases from J, leaving 13 bases between.

This sequence joins TRBV28 and TRBJ2-5; D is perhaps TRBD2 (6 bases). V lost 6 bases to trimming and J lost 5 bases, with 10 bases between them. CDR3 length: 12 amino acids. Germline V gives CDR1 MDHEN, CDR2 SYDVKM. The CDR3 sequence is CASRNLAETQYF. The CDR3 nucleotides are TGTGCCAGCAGGAATCTAGCGGAGACCCAGTACTTC.

The chain uses TRBV6-4 and TRBJ2-5; no firm D call. CDR1 and CDR2 from the germline V gene are MRHNA and SNTAGT. The V end lost 5 bases, the J end lost 1 base, and 8 bases lay between the germline ends. The CDR3 length is 13 residues. The CDR3 DNA reads TGTGCCAGCAGTTCGAGTCCCCAAGAGACCCAGTACTTC. This encodes CASSSSPQETQYF.

This clonotype was detected only a few times. The CDR3 region has the DNA TGTGCCAGCAGCTCGATACAGGGACGGACTGAAGCTTTCTTT. Residues: CASSSIQGRTEAFF. The V and J genes are TRBV7-9 and TRBJ1-1; D may be TRBD1 (6 bases). The germline V gene has CDR1 SEHNR and CDR2 FQNEAQ (reference sequence). This CDR3 has 14 residues. V was cut by 4 bases and J by 5 bases, with 14 bases left in between.

The rearrangement links TRBV5-1 to TRBJ1-5, with 8 nucleotides matching TRBD1. Germline CDR1 and CDR2: SGHRS and YFSETQ. The CDR3 has 15 amino acids. Losses at the gene ends were 4 bases for V and 8 bases for J; bases not matched to a gene: 11. CDR3: CASSLQGDPREPQHF. The CDR3 DNA sequence: TGCGCCAGCAGCCTACAGGGGGACCCTCGGGAGCCCCAGCATTTT.

This clonotype was seen a few times. The rearrangement joins TRBV7-2 to TRBJ2-5; D gene unclear. Germline V CDR1 and CDR2: SGHTA, FQGNSA. Trimming removed 3 bases from V and 2 bases from J, with 10 bases in between. This CDR3 is built from 14 residues. The DNA for the CDR3 is TGTGCCAGCAGCTTTCGGACGCTACAAGAGACCCAGTACTTC. This codes for CASSFRTLQETQYF.

This clonotype was seen at least ten times. The V call is TRBV12-3 or TRBV12-4, the J call TRBJ1-1; tentative D call: TRBD1 (6 bases). The CDR3 is made up of 13 amino acids. V gave up 7 bases and J gave up 4 bases, with 13 bases separating them. The CDR3 DNA reads as TGTGCCAGCACCGAAACAGGGAGCACTGAAGCTTTCTTT. This gives the protein CASTETGSTEAFF.

The rearrangement joins TRBV6-1 to TRBJ2-7; D is possibly TRBD1 (6 bases). The CDR3 totals 13 residues. The V and J ends lost 2 bases and 3 bases respectively, with 8 bases between them. The V gene's germline CDR1 is MNHNS and CDR2 SASEGT. DNA of the CDR3: TGTGCCAGCAGTGAACAGGGGCTCTACGAGCAGTACTTC. It encodes CASSEQGLYEQYF.

This clonotype was counted at least ten times. This rearrangement joins TRBV11-2 to TRBJ2-1, with TRBD1 identical over 7 bases. The V segment lost 1 base and the J segment 5 bases; nucleotides outside the gene matches: 5. Looked up from germline, CDR1 is SGHAT and CDR2 is FQNNGV. CDR3 length: 15 amino acids. The chain's CDR3 is CASSLGRGQNNEQFF. The DNA for the CDR3 is TGTGCCAGCAGCTTAGGTAGGGGACAGAACAATGAGCAGTTCTTC. The full variable domain, with the rest looked up from reference TRBV11-2 and TRBJ2-1, is EAGVAQSPRYKIIEKRQSVAFWCNPISGHATLYWYQQILGQGPKLLIQFQNNGVVDDSQLPKDRFSAERLKGVDSTLKIQPAKLEDSAVYLCASSLGRGQNNEQFFGPGTRLTVL.

The chain couples TRBV27 to TRBJ2-6; 8 bases map to TRBD2. CDR1 MNHEY and CDR2 SMNVEV come from the germline V gene (reference sequence). V gave up 6 bases and J gave up 0 bases; unmatched junction bases: 16. The CDR3 runs to 20 residues. The CDR3 DNA is TGTGCCAGCAGACCGGGAGGGGGAGGACCGGAACACTCTGGGGCCAACGTCCTGACTTTC. Translating it yields CASRPGGGGPEHSGANVLTF.

This clonotype was counted many times. This rearrangement joins TRBV7-9 to TRBJ1-2; unclear D gene. This CDR3 contains 14 residues. V was clipped by 1 base and J by 1 base, with 7 bases between them. CDR1 SEHNR and CDR2 FQNEAQ come from the germline V gene (reference sequence). CDR3 loop: CASSLVPVNYGYTF. The CDR3 DNA follows: TGTGCCAGCAGCTTAGTCCCGGTTAACTATGGCTACACCTTC.

This clonotype was observed at least ten times. The chain uses TRBV20-1 and TRBJ2-1, with a tentative D call TRBD2 (6 bases). The CDR3 has 13 amino acids. Trimming pared 6 bases from V and 5 bases from J, leaving 14 bases between. Germline values: CDR1 DFQATT, CDR2 SNEGSKA (reference sequence). The CDR3 loop reads CSAEDQRDNEQFF. CDR3 coding DNA: TGCAGTGCGGAGGACCAGCGGGACAATGAGCAGTTCTTC.

This clonotype has a handful of counts. This chain uses TRBV7-8 with TRBJ2-5, with no clear D. The CDR3 loop spans 12 amino acids. Germline CDR1 reads SGHVS; CDR2 reads FQNEAQ. V shed 4 bases and J shed 4 bases, with 7 bases lying between them. Written as DNA, the CDR3 is TGTGCCAGCAGCTCAGAAACAGAGACCCAGTACTTC. Residues: CASSSETETQYF.

Concerning this clonotype: A much larger clone is a single base away; this may be a read error. This chain connects TRBV13 to TRBJ2-3; D is possibly TRBD2 (5 bases). The CDR3 covers 15 residues. Looked up from germline, CDR1 is PRHDT and CDR2 is FYEKMQ (reference sequence). Deletions cut 4 bases from V and 0 bases from J, with 11 bases between. For the CDR3, the DNA is TGTGCCAGCAGCTCTCGGGAAACTAGCACAGATACGCAGTATTTT. Translated: CASSSRETSTDTQYF.

Many counts were recorded for this clonotype. CDR3 protein: CSAYGDREGEQFF. The CDR3 DNA follows: TGCAGTGCGTACGGGGACAGGGAGGGCGAGCAGTTCTTC. The chain links TRBV20-1 to TRBJ2-1, with 9 bases that match TRBD1. V lost 6 bases, J lost 10 bases, and 10 bases stayed unmatched. The CDR3 runs to 13 residues. Looked up from germline, CDR1 is DFQATT and CDR2 is SNEGSKA (reference sequence).

This clonotype was recorded at least ten times. The rearrangement joins TRBV27 to TRBJ1-5; D is possibly TRBD1 (6 bases). Germline-derived CDR1 and CDR2 are MNHEY and SMNVEV (reference sequence). CDR3 size: 15 residues. Trimming took off 6 bases at V and 0 bases at J, with 12 bases between the two ends. CDR3 amino acids: CASREGTTSNQPQHF. The CDR3 DNA sequence: TGTGCCAGCAGAGAAGGGACAACTAGCAATCAGCCCCAGCATTTT.